This TCR beta chain appears in the sequencing data of a study of blood T cell repertoires in COVID-19. Study information: There were acute and convalescent COVID-19 samples, and they came from the United States, Italy and Spain. T cells, B-cell-depleted T cells, or PBMCs provided the cDNA or gDNA that served as material.

Per the authors' pipeline: Counts of nucleated cells, estimated from reference gene primer amplification, were obtained. The data were produced by immunoSEQ multiplex PCR, yet TCRdb's version contains in-frame clones alone and is incomplete. The DNA was the basis for D and trimming; V, J and clone size are from that table. The data show fewer than 130,000 clones, with roughly 85% seen just once and 2.1% held by the top ten. This CDR3 comprises 15 residues. CDR1 is SGHTA and CDR2 is FQGTGA in the germline V gene. V lost 5 bases, J lost 1 base, and 11 bases lay in between. This chain uses TRBV7-3 with TRBJ2-2, with D possibly matching TRBD1 (6 bases). Sequenced material: peripheral blood. The TCR originated in a human donor in a cohort sampled during active COVID-19. CDR3 bases: TGTGCCAGCAGCCCTATGGGACAGAACACCGGGGAGCTGTTTTTT. Its protein is CASSPMGQNTGELFF. Full variable domain (rest looked up from reference TRBV7-3 and TRBJ2-2): GAGVSQTPSNKVTEKGKYVELRCDPISGHTALYWYRQSLGQGPEFLIYFQGTGAADDSGLPNDRFFAVRPEGSVSTLKIQRTERGDSAVYLCASSPMGQNTGELFFGEGSRLTVL.